Presented here are 13 T cell receptor beta chains from one specimen sequenced in a study of cytomegalovirus exposure and HLA in healthy donors. The PCR contained 60 Vbeta and 13 Jbeta primers. Here immunoSEQ multiplex PCR was the method, and the copy in TCRdb shows in-frame clones only, minus some. The sample has about 120,000 clones; about 80% are singletons. Source material: PBMCs. The receptors stem from a woman between 40 and 55 years old in good health and CMV-seropositive.

This clone appeared a few times. Relative to the germline gene, one junction end is altered; a read error may explain this. The rearrangement joins TRBV7-9 to TRBJ2-7; TRBD1 might be the D (6 bases). CDR1 is SEHNR, CDR2 FQNEAQ, per germline (reference sequence). This CDR3 spans 12 amino acids. The CDR3: CSSSLDSYEQYF. DNA for the CDR3: TGTTCCAGCAGCCTGGACAGCTACGAGCAGTACTTC.

V is TRBV7-9 and J is TRBJ2-3, with 9 bases fitting TRBD1. Unmatched junction bases numbered 1, after V lost 2 bases and J lost 1 base. CDR3 length equals 15 residues. Germline CDR1 reads SEHNR; CDR2 reads FQNEAQ (reference sequence). The CDR3 region has the DNA TGTGCCAGCAGCTTAAGGACAGGGGGCACAGATACGCAGTATTTT. Its protein product is CASSLRTGGTDTQYF.

J is TRBJ2-7 and V is TRBV5-4; TRBD1 aligns across 12 bases. Germline V lookup: CDR1 SGHNT, CDR2 YYREEE (reference sequence). This CDR3 comprises 15 residues. Trimming cost V 2 bases and J 9 bases; bases outside gene matches: 9. The chain's CDR3 is CASSFPGQGAFGQYF. In DNA form, the CDR3 reads TGTGCCAGCAGCTTTCCGGGACAGGGGGCATTCGGGCAGTACTTC. The full variable domain, completed using reference TRBV5-4 and TRBJ2-7, is ETGVTQSPTHLIKTRGQQVTLRCSSQSGHNTVSWYQQALGQGPQFIFQYYREEENGRGNFPPRFSGLQFPNYSSELNVNALELDDSALYLCASSFPGQGAFGQYFGPGTRLTVT.

The rearrangement uses TRBV19 and TRBJ2-6, with TRBD1 matching 9 bases. CDR3 length: 17 residues. Germline V gene data show CDR1 as LNHDA and CDR2 as SQIVND (reference sequence). The V segment lost 6 bases and the J segment 2 bases; nucleotides outside the gene matches: 8. The CDR3 DNA is TGTGCCAGTAGCCCCGGGACAGGGAGGGCTGGGGCCAACGTCCTGACTTTC. It yields the protein CASSPGTGRAGANVLTF.

The chain recombines TRBV6-6 with TRBJ2-7, with TRBD2 matching 8 bases. CDR1 is MNHNY, CDR2 SVGAGI, per germline (reference sequence). V shed 4 bases, J shed 3 bases, and the junction held 8 bases outside the gene matches. The CDR3 length is 15 residues. The CDR3 loop is CASSFGLAYGYEQYF. The CDR3 DNA reads TGTGCCAGCAGTTTTGGACTAGCTTACGGCTACGAGCAGTACTTC.

The chain has TRBV19 and TRBJ1-5; 9 bases are a match to TRBD1. Germline V gene lookup returns CDR1 LNHDA and CDR2 SQIVND (reference sequence). CDR3 length equals 16 residues. V lost 5 bases and J lost 5; bases outside the gene matches: 10. The CDR3 coding sequence is TGTGCCAGTAGTGTTTACGGGACAGGGATTCATCAGCCCCAGCATTTT. Its protein product is CASSVYGTGIHQPQHF.

The chain employs TRBV28 and TRBJ2-5; maybe TRBD1 (6 bases). Germline loops: CDR1 MDHEN, CDR2 SYDVKM. CDR3 size: 13 residues. With 5 bases removed from V and 2 bases from J, the gap between germline ends came to 9 bases. The CDR3 loop reads CASSRQGQETQYF. The CDR3 DNA follows: TGTGCCAGCAGTAGGCAGGGGCAAGAGACCCAGTACTTC.

The CDR3 here is CASSLFERGLSYNEQFF. CDR3 in DNA: TGTGCCAGCAGCTTATTTGAGCGGGGGTTATCCTACAATGAGCAGTTCTTC. V usage is TRBV7-8 and J usage is TRBJ2-1; 8 bases fit TRBD2. V shed 2 bases, J shed 1 base, and the junction held 7 bases outside the gene matches. In germline, CDR1 is SGHVS, CDR2 FQNEAQ. The CDR3 is made up of 17 amino acids.

In its sample, this clone was seen a few times. The V call is TRBV27, the J call TRBJ1-2; no reliable D call. The germline V and J ends were trimmed by 8 bases and 2 bases, with 15 bases remaining between them. Germline V gives CDR1 MNHEY, CDR2 SMNVEV (reference sequence). The CDR3 sequence is 14 residues long. As DNA, the CDR3 is TGTGCCAGCTCTAGGAAAGCGAGAAACTATGGCTACACCTTC. It is translated as CASSRKARNYGYTF.

In its sample, this clone was seen once. The chain uses TRBV7-2 and TRBJ1-5; maybe TRBD1 (6 bases). This CDR3 spans 16 amino acids. Deletions cut 5 bases from V and 8 bases from J, with 22 bases between. CDR1 is SGHTA, CDR2 FQGNSA, per germline. The CDR3 DNA reads TGTGCCAGCAGCCCCAGAGGGGGGGCCACAGGGAAGCCCCAGCATTTT. Translating gives CASSPRGGATGKPQHF.

This chain's CDR3 is CASSTTANTEAFF. The CDR3 DNA reads TGTGCCAGTAGTACTACAGCGAACACTGAAGCTTTCTTT. V is TRBV19 and J is TRBJ1-1; D not certain. Germline loops: CDR1 LNHDA, CDR2 SQIVND (reference sequence). V shed 4 bases and J shed 1 base, with 7 bases lying between them. The CDR3 spans 13 residues.

This sequence joins TRBV6-5 and TRBJ1-1, with a weak D call TRBD1 (6 bases). With 6 bases removed from V and 0 bases from J, the gap between germline ends came to 11 bases. This CDR3 region has 14 residues. Germline loops: CDR1 MNHEY, CDR2 SVGAGI. The chain's CDR3 is CASSLQGLNTEAFF. The CDR3, as DNA: TGTGCCAGCAGCCTACAGGGCCTGAACACTGAAGCTTTCTTT.

The V and J genes are TRBV5-1 and TRBJ1-5; 7 bases are shared with TRBD1. V lost 4 bases, J lost 1 base, and 5 bases stayed unmatched. The CDR3 runs 15 residues. The germline gives CDR1 SGHRS, CDR2 YFSETQ. CDR3 coding DNA: TGCGCCAGCAGCCTCGGGACAGTCAGCAATCAGCCCCAGCATTTT. Amino acids: CASSLGTVSNQPQHF. Together with reference TRBV5-1 and TRBJ1-5, the CDR3 gives the full variable domain: KAGVTQTPRYLIKTRGQQVTLSCSPISGHRSVSWYQQTPGQGLQFLFEYFSETQRNKGNFPGRFSGRQFSNSRSEMNVSTLELGDSALYLCASSLGTVSNQPQHFGDGTRLSIL.